This T cell receptor beta chain comes out of a study of CD4 T cell repertoires in COVID-19. At the level of the study: Other coronavirus spike proteins restimulated relabeled CFSE-low cells expanded with IL-2 for 10 to 11 days. Study-wide results and caveats: Several top expanded SARS-CoV-2-reactive clonotypes were shared by two or three memory subsets.

Trimming took off 0 bases at V and 6 bases at J, with 9 bases between the two ends. Germline CDR1 SGHRS, CDR2 YFSETQ. The CDR3 covers 13 residues. These memory T cells were uncultured and sequenced directly after ex vivo isolation. This table comes from immunoSEQ multiplex PCR, and its TCRdb copy is limited to in-frame clones, with some not included. Among approximately 24,000 clones listed, nearly 95% were seen once. About this clone itself: Its antigen is still unknown.

This material consisted of circulating follicular helper CD4+ T cells (cTfh) from blood, taken before the COVID-19 pandemic. The source of this sequence is a human donor who had COVID-19. J is TRBJ1-1 and V is TRBV5-1; the D is unclear. The CDR3 spells CASSLGRLAEAFF. CDR3 nucleotides: TGCGCCAGCAGCTTGGGGAGGTTGGCTGAAGCTTTCTTT.